The T cell receptor beta chain under discussion was sequenced for a study of blood T cell repertoires in COVID-19. TCRdb's table, derived via immunoSEQ multiplex PCR, lists solely in-frame clones and lacks some. The table has some 31,000 clones, roughly 73% seen once. The CDR3 loop spans 17 amino acids. Germline V gene lookup returns CDR1 SGHAT and CDR2 FQNNGV. V was pared by 5 bases and J by 3 bases, with 10 bases of the junction left unmatched. The sequence derives from an older woman with active or convalescent COVID-19. The chain couples TRBV11-2 to TRBJ1-3; 10 positions match TRBD1. The source material was peripheral blood. In DNA, the CDR3 is TGTGCCAGCAGCCCCAGGACAGGGGGGATATATGGAAACACCATATATTTT. Residues: CASSPRTGGIYGNTIYF.